This TCR beta chain is from a study of blood T cells in healthy people across ages. In regard to this clonotype: Its antigen is as yet unknown.

Donors gave about 9.3 milliliters of peripheral blood apiece. The CDR3 is made up of 18 amino acids. Germline assignment: CDR1 SGHRS and CDR2 YFSETQ. J was trimmed by 0 bases and V by 0 bases; bases with no gene match: 10. For the second PCR, which ran for about 6 to 12 cycles, a sample-barcoded 5' primer and a J-beta primer mix were used. TCRdb reprocessed the 5' RACE reads with MiXCR, giving one entry per CDR3 protein. The data show about a million distinct CDR3 sequences, roughly half seen once. Notes on the study in general: Estimated diversity across one million T cells was deemed an underestimate.

The sample taken for sequencing was blood. The chain uses TRBV5-1 and TRBJ2-7, with TRBD1 matching over 9 bases. The TCR was taken from a woman aged 55 to 70 in good health. The CDR3 here is CASSLDRGRRACSYEQYF. The DNA of the CDR3 is TGCGCCAGCAGCTTGGACAGGGGGCGCCGAGCTTGCTCCTACGAGCAGTACTTC.